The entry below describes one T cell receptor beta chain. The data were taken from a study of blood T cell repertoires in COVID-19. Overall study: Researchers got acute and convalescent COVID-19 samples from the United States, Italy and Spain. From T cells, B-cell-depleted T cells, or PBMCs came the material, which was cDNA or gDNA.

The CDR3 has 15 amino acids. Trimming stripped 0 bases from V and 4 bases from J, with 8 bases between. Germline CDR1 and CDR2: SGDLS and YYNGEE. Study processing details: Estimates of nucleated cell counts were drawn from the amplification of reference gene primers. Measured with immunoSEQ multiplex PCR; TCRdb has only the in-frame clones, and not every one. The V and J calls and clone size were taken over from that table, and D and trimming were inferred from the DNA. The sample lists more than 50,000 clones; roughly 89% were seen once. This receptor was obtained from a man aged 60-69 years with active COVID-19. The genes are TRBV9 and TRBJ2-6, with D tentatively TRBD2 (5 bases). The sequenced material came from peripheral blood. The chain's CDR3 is CASSVGGRGANVLTF. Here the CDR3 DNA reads TGTGCCAGCAGCGTAGGAGGGCGGGGGGCCAACGTCCTGACTTTC. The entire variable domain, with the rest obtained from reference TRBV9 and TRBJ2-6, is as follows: DSGVTQTPKHLITATGQRVTLRCSPRSGDLSVYWYQQSLDQGLQFLIQYYNGEERAKGNILERFSAQQFPDLHSELNLSSLELGDSALYFCASSVGGRGANVLTFGAGSRLTVL.